The 32 T cell receptor beta chains presented below share a single source sample, sequenced in a study of blood T cells in healthy people across ages. PCR was performed a second time for roughly 7 to 11 cycles using a sample-barcoded 5' primer and a J-beta primer mix. TCRdb processed the 5' RACE reads anew with MiXCR; each CDR3 protein has one entry. The sample includes around 670,000 distinct CDR3 sequences, approximately 30% of them seen just once. Sequencing input: blood. The receptors derive from a woman older than 75 in good health.

This clonotype was observed many times. This chain joins TRBV20-1 and TRBJ2-3; D ambiguous. Germline assignment: CDR1 DFQATT and CDR2 SNEGSKA (reference sequence). V lost 5 bases and J 3 bases, leaving 9 bases between the germline ends. This CDR3 has 12 amino acids. The CDR3 here is CSASDLTDTQYF. For the CDR3, the DNA is TGCAGTGCTTCGGACCTGACAGATACGCAGTATTTT.

About this clonotype itself: This sequence may be a read error, since a much larger clone differs from it by one base. The rearrangement links TRBV4-2 to TRBJ1-1; no clear D gene. Trimming removed 1 base at V and 7 bases at J, with 13 bases between. The CDR3 is made up of 14 amino acids. Per the germline V gene, CDR1 is LGHNA and CDR2 is YNFKEQ. CDR3 nucleotide sequence: TGTGCCAGCAGCCAAGTCGGGCCAGAGGGTGAAGCTTTCTTT. Translated, it gives CASSQVGPEGEAFF.

With respect to this clonotype: This may stem from a read error, because a much larger clone lies one nucleotide away. This rearrangement joins TRBV4-3 to TRBJ2-1; D is undetermined. The J call is uncertain, as TRBJ2-7 better fits the DNA end. The CDR3 has 14 residues. The germline V gene has CDR1 LGHNA and CDR2 YSLEER. CDR3 sequence reads: CASSQDSTYNEQYF. CDR3 nucleotide sequence: TGCGCCAGCAGCCAAGACTCGACCTACAATGAGCAGTACTTC.

The chain employs TRBV6-5 and TRBJ2-5; D might be TRBD2 (7 bases). The CDR3 contains 15 residues. The V gene's germline CDR1 is MNHEY and CDR2 SVGAGI. Trimming shortened V by 0 bases and J by 11 bases, and 19 bases separated the two germline ends. The CDR3: CASSYSGQGRGEQYF. The CDR3 DNA sequence: TGTGCCAGCAGTTACTCTGGCCAGGGGAGGGGAGAGCAGTACTTC.

The rearrangement uses TRBV12-3 or TRBV12-4 and TRBJ2-7, with D unclear. With the DNA end fitting TRBJ2-5 better, the J assignment may be wrong. CDR3 length equals 12 residues. The DNA for the CDR3 is TGTGCCAGCAGTGCCCACCAAGAGACCCAGTACTTC. This sequence encodes CASSAHQETQYF.

The V gene is TRBV20-1, the J gene TRBJ1-5, with unresolved D. The CDR3 runs 13 residues. Trimming left V 2 bases short and J 5 bases short, with 10 bases between. Germline V gene data show CDR1 as DFQATT and CDR2 as SNEGSKA (reference sequence). The DNA of the CDR3 is TGCAGTGCTAGACGACTGGAGGATCAGCCCCAGCATTTT. This gives the protein CSARRLEDQPQHF.

This clonotype appeared a few times. A clone one base away is much larger, so this may be a read error. This chain uses TRBV20-1 with TRBJ2-7; 10 nucleotides agree with TRBD1. The CDR3 length is 15 residues. Per germline, CDR1 DFQATT and CDR2 SNEGSKA (reference sequence). Unmatched junction bases numbered 9, after V lost 3 bases and J lost 4 bases. The CDR3 region has the DNA TGCAGTGCTAGGGTCCCCGACAGGGGGCGGTACGAGCAGTACTTC. Its translation: CSARVPDRGRYEQYF.

This clonotype was seen ten or more times. J is TRBJ2-7 and V is TRBV3-1; 7 bases line up with TRBD2. Germline V gives CDR1 LGHDT, CDR2 YNNKEL (reference sequence). The CDR3 runs to 13 residues. The V segment lost 4 bases and the J segment 7 bases; nucleotides outside the gene matches: 7. CDR3 sequence: CASSRPRGVEQYF. The CDR3 DNA reads TGTGCCAGCAGCCGTCCTCGGGGGGTGGAGCAGTACTTC.

This clonotype was found a few times. This chain connects TRBV20-1 to TRBJ1-1; 11 bases are shared with TRBD1. The CDR3 sequence is 14 residues long. Trimming took 6 bases from V and 5 from J; bases not matched to a gene: 8. Germline V lookup: CDR1 DFQATT, CDR2 SNEGSKA (reference sequence). CDR3 protein: CSARTGGEGTEAFF. Here the CDR3 DNA reads TGCAGTGCCAGGACAGGGGGCGAAGGGACTGAAGCTTTCTTT.

In this sample, this clonotype turned up a few times. The chain combines TRBV3-1 with TRBJ1-6; no clear D. Germline CDR1 LGHDT, CDR2 YNNKEL (reference sequence). The CDR3 has 14 amino acids. Trimming removed 3 bases at V and 8 bases at J, with 11 bases between. The CDR3 spells CASSQAAGDSPLHF. The CDR3, as DNA: TGTGCCAGCAGCCAGGCGGCAGGAGATTCACCCCTCCACTTT. Using reference TRBV3-1 and TRBJ1-6 for the parts outside the CDR3, the full variable domain is DTAVSQTPKYLVTQMGNDKSIKCEQNLGHDTMYWYKQDSKKFLKIMFSYNNKELIINETVPNRFSPKSPDKAHLNLHINSLELGDSAVYFCASSQAAGDSPLHFGNGTRLTVT.

The table lists this clonotype with many counts. This sequence joins TRBV3-1 and TRBJ1-1; D unresolved. The CDR3 length is 13 residues. Germline CDR1 reads LGHDT; CDR2 reads YNNKEL (reference sequence). V lost 1 base and J 0 bases, leaving 3 bases between the germline ends. The CDR3 spells CASSQVLNTEAFF. As DNA, the CDR3 is TGTGCCAGCAGCCAAGTTCTGAACACTGAAGCTTTCTTT.

This clonotype was recorded many times. The chain uses TRBV29-1 and TRBJ2-7; no clear D. The CDR3 loop spans 12 amino acids. Germline V lookup: CDR1 SQVTM, CDR2 ANQGSEA. Here the CDR3 reads CSAGLTPYEQYF. DNA of the CDR3: TGCAGTGCCGGCCTTACCCCCTACGAGCAGTACTTC.

The chain uses TRBV5-1 and TRBJ2-1, with D tentatively TRBD2 (5 bases). Germline V gene lookup returns CDR1 SGHRS and CDR2 YFSETQ. CDR3 length: 15 residues. The ends were cut back, 4 bases at V and 5 bases at J, with 16 bases in the middle. Here the CDR3 DNA reads TGCGCCAGCAGCCACGGACTGATAAAAAACAATGAGCAGTTCTTC. This sequence encodes CASSHGLIKNNEQFF. Combining the CDR3 with reference TRBV5-1 and TRBJ2-1 gives the whole variable domain KAGVTQTPRYLIKTRGQQVTLSCSPISGHRSVSWYQQTPGQGLQFLFEYFSETQRNKGNFPGRFSGRQFSNSRSEMNVSTLELGDSALYLCASSHGLIKNNEQFFGPGTRLTVL.

The table lists this clonotype with a few counts. V usage is TRBV2 and J usage is TRBJ1-2; D remains unclear. CDR1 and CDR2 (germline): SNHLY, FYNNEI. This CDR3 has 15 residues. Trimming removed 3 bases at V and 0 bases at J, with 11 bases between. The CDR3, as DNA: TGTGCCAGCAGTGAGGCCCCCCCTTCTAACTATGGCTACACCTTC. Protein product: CASSEAPPSNYGYTF.

This clonotype was counted only a few times. The rearrangement links TRBV4-3 to TRBJ1-6; the D is unclear. Trimming shortened V by 0 bases and J by 0 bases, and 9 bases separated the two germline ends. Germline-derived CDR1 and CDR2 are LGHNA and YSLEER. The CDR3 is made up of 17 amino acids. In nucleotides, the CDR3 is TGCGCCAGCAGCCAAGATACGGTAGCCTCCTATAATTCACCCCTCCACTTT. The encoded protein is CASSQDTVASYNSPLHF.

There are many counts of this clonotype. The chain has TRBV12-3 or TRBV12-4 and TRBJ2-3; the match to TRBD2 covers 14 bases. The CDR3 totals 17 residues. With 6 bases clipped from V and 3 bases from J, the junction kept 8 bases outside the gene matches. This CDR3 reads CASRKTSGGAGTDTQYF. DNA for the CDR3: TGTGCCAGCAGGAAGACTAGCGGGGGGGCCGGAACAGATACGCAGTATTTT.

In its sample, this clonotype was seen many times. The CDR3 sequence: CASGRAAGGPGVEQFF. The CDR3 region has the DNA TGTGCCAGCGGGAGGGCGGCGGGGGGGCCTGGAGTTGAGCAGTTCTTC. The V call is TRBV6-5, the J call TRBJ2-1; TRBD2 matches 9 bases. The CDR3 covers 16 residues. Germline lookup yields CDR1 MNHEY and CDR2 SVGAGI. Unmatched junction bases numbered 17, after V lost 8 bases and J lost 9 bases.

This clonotype came up once. A read error is possible here, since a much larger clone lies one base away. The chain is built from TRBV20-1 and TRBJ2-1; D gene unclear. Germline CDR1 and CDR2: DFQATT and SNEGSKA (reference sequence). This CDR3 is 13 amino acids long. CDR3 in amino acids: CSAKSDRNNGQFF. The CDR3 coding sequence is TGCAGTGCTAAATCAGATCGGAACAATGGGCAGTTCTTC.

This clonotype was seen ten or more times. The chain recombines TRBV5-1 with TRBJ2-1; TRBD2 might be the D (7 bases). Deletions cut 4 bases from V and 6 bases from J, with 20 bases between. The CDR3 totals 16 residues. Germline V gene data show CDR1 as SGHRS and CDR2 as YFSETQ. The CDR3 DNA follows: TGCGCCAGCAGCCGGGCGGGGGCCCCTTCGGTCAATGAGCAGTTCTTC. Residues: CASSRAGAPSVNEQFF.

Note on this clonotype: A much larger clonotype is one base distant, so this may be a read error. The chain has TRBV6-5 and TRBJ2-7, with unresolved D. The V gene's germline CDR1 is MNHEY and CDR2 SVGAGI. The CDR3 covers 14 residues. CDR3 DNA: TGTGCCAGCAGTTATCTAGGTAACTCCTACGGGCAGTACTTC. Encoded protein: CASSYLGNSYGQYF.

The chain links TRBV29-1 to TRBJ1-3; 9 bases align to TRBD1. The CDR3 covers 15 residues. With 3 bases clipped from V and 2 bases from J, the junction kept 5 bases outside the gene matches. Germline CDR1 SQVTM, CDR2 ANQGSEA. In DNA form, the CDR3 reads TGCAGCGTTGAGCCGGGACAGGGACCTGGAAACACCATATATTTT. Translating gives CSVEPGQGPGNTIYF.

This clonotype turned up a few times. The gene calls are TRBV5-5 and TRBJ2-1, with D possibly being TRBD2 (7 bases). This CDR3 region has 14 residues. The V gene's germline CDR1 is SGHKS and CDR2 YYEKEE (reference sequence). Trimming cost V 7 bases and J 4 bases, with 15 bases left between them. As DNA, the CDR3 is TGTGCCAGCCACGGCGGGGGCGGATACAATGAGCAGTTCTTC. Translating gives CASHGGGGYNEQFF.

The chain recombines TRBV29-1 with TRBJ1-1, with D possibly being TRBD1 (5 bases). Germline CDR1 and CDR2: SQVTM and ANQGSEA. The germline V and J ends were trimmed by 4 bases and 1 base, with 16 bases remaining between them. CDR3 length equals 15 residues. CDR3 in DNA: TGCAGCGTTGTCCTACAGGCCTTTTCGAACACTGAAGCTTTCTTT. It specifies CSVVLQAFSNTEAFF.

The table lists this clonotype with a few counts. The V and J genes are TRBV7-2 and TRBJ2-4, with TRBD2 identical over 8 bases. The end of the DNA fits TRBJ2-7 better, so the J call may be wrong. The CDR3 runs 15 residues. Germline lookup yields CDR1 SGHTA and CDR2 FQGNSA. The CDR3 reads CASSSPGTRINEQYF. The CDR3 coding sequence is TGTGCCAGCAGCTCGCCCGGGACTAGGATCAACGAGCAGTACTTC.

Of note for this clonotype: One base away lies a much larger clone, so this may be a sequencing read error. The chain has TRBV9 and TRBJ2-3; tentative D call: TRBD2 (5 bases). The CDR3 extends over 15 amino acids. Trimming pared 3 bases from V and 2 bases from J, leaving 13 bases between. Germline values: CDR1 SGDLS, CDR2 YYNGEE. The CDR3 loop is CASSASPGSTDTQYF. The CDR3, as DNA: TGTGCCAGCAGCGCAAGTCCGGGGTCCACAGATACGCAGTATTTT.

This clonotype was seen repeatedly, ten times or more. This chain joins TRBV20-1 and TRBJ2-5; TRBD2 matches 16 bases. CDR3 length: 17 residues. V lost 8 bases to trimming and J lost 0 bases; unmatched junction nucleotides: 9. CDR1 is DFQATT and CDR2 is SNEGSKA in the germline V gene (reference sequence). The CDR3: CSPESGLAGGHQETQYF. CDR3 coding DNA: TGCAGTCCGGAATCGGGACTAGCGGGGGGGCACCAAGAGACCCAGTACTTC.

The chain links TRBV20-1 to TRBJ2-3, with D possibly being TRBD1 or TRBD2 (6 bases each). This CDR3 spans 14 amino acids. With 4 bases removed from V and 6 bases from J, the gap between germline ends came to 17 bases. CDR1 DFQATT and CDR2 SNEGSKA come from the germline V gene (reference sequence). This CDR3 is CSATHREGGDTQYF. The CDR3 coding sequence is TGCAGTGCTACCCACAGGGAAGGGGGGGATACGCAGTATTTT.

This clonotype has ten or more counts. The chain carries TRBV10-3 and TRBJ2-7; tentative D call: TRBD1 (5 bases). There are 11 residues in the CDR3. Germline CDR1 is ENHRY and CDR2 is SYGVKD. Trimming cost V 4 bases and J 7 bases, with 8 bases left between them. CDR3 region: CAISGRDEQYF. The CDR3 DNA follows: TGTGCCATCAGTGGCAGGGATGAGCAGTACTTC.

The V call is TRBV5-1, the J call TRBJ2-5; TRBD2 aligns across 8 bases. Gene TRBJ2-7 matches the end of the DNA better, so the J call may be wrong. This CDR3 is built from 16 residues. Germline assignment: CDR1 SGHRS and CDR2 YFSETQ. CDR3 protein: CASSPGSGSRSREQYF. Here the CDR3 DNA reads TGCGCCAGCAGCCCAGGGAGCGGGAGCCGAAGTCGCGAGCAGTACTTC.

Ten or more counts support this clonotype. The chain carries TRBV6-1 and TRBJ2-5, with 11 bases lining up with TRBD1. Trimming at V came to 3 bases and at J to 7 bases, leaving 1 base not matched to a gene. Germline V gives CDR1 MNHNS, CDR2 SASEGT. The CDR3 is made up of 13 amino acids. This chain's CDR3 is CASSDGTGGTQYF. CDR3 bases: TGTGCCAGCAGTGACGGGACAGGGGGGACCCAGTACTTC.

The chain links TRBV6-1 to TRBJ2-5; no clear D gene. The CDR3 covers 11 residues. CDR1 and CDR2 from the germline V gene are MNHNS and SASEGT. V was shortened by 9 bases and J by 2 bases, with 7 bases between the two germline ends. The CDR3 nucleotides read TGTGCCAGGGACGGTCAAGAGACCCAGTACTTC. Protein sequence: CARDGQETQYF.

This clonotype was seen repeatedly, ten times or more. V usage is TRBV7-6 and J usage is TRBJ1-2; 7 positions match TRBD1. V lost 0 bases and J lost 8; bases outside the gene matches: 21. CDR1 SGHVS and CDR2 FNYEAQ come from the germline V gene. The CDR3 loop spans 19 amino acids. In DNA form, the CDR3 reads TGTGCCAGCAGCTTAGCGTCCGAGACAGGGTTTAGCCAAGGGGGCGGCTACACCTTC. This gives the protein CASSLASETGFSQGGGYTF.